This T cell receptor beta chain was captured by sequencing in a study of T cells expressing NK-cell markers. TCRdb re-called the 5' RACE reads and shows each CDR3 protein once, DNA omitted. The table counts about 260,000 distinct CDR3 sequences; 0.39% lies in the top ten. This CDR3 comprises 14 residues. Germline CDR1 reads SGHTA; CDR2 reads FQGNSA. Material for sequencing was blood T cells: a sorted CD56 or NKG2C T cell subset, CD4+ or CD8+ T cells, or bulk PBMC T cells (not recorded which). The clonotype originates from a young man in good health. The V call is TRBV7-2, the J call TRBJ1-2; TCRdb calls TRBD1, which cannot be checked without DNA. CDR3 sequence: CASSLVWTGGGYTF.